A selection of T cell receptor beta chains follows, all from one sample in a study of T cells after posttransplantation cyclophosphamide. The protocol was immunoSEQ multiplex PCR, while the TCRdb copy is restricted to in-frame clones and leaves out a portion. Of about 16,000 clones listed, roughly 80% were seen once; the top ten hold about 2.8%. The sample in question was PBMCs, obtained 441 days after allogeneic stem cell transplant with calcineurin inhibitor and methotrexate. These receptors came from a young adult male patient who received an allogeneic stem cell transplant from an unrelated donor, was CMV-positive, and had acute and chronic GVHD. Some T cells may possibly be graft donor cells. The CDR3 runs from the conserved cysteine through the conserved F or W. Each record gives: V gene, CDR3 protein.

V: TRBV7-9
CDR3: CASSKPGTYEQYF

V: TRBV28
CDR3: CASSFPGSIETQYF

V: TRBV19
CDR3: CASTGQGVWTEAFF

V: TRBV5-1
CDR3: CASIPAASYNEQFF

V: TRBV5-1
CDR3: CASSLAPGDTDTQYF

V: TRBV6-1
CDR3: CASKGPSPISEQYF

V: TRBV7-2
CDR3: CASSLAGSGGGHEQYF

V: TRBV5-1
CDR3: CASSLEGGRYTF

V: TRBV4-3
CDR3: CASSQVRGTNEKLFF

V: TRBV5-4
CDR3: CASSFGDRDSPLHF

V: TRBV5-1
CDR3: CASSLAGLGLTNYGYTF

V: TRBV6-5
CDR3: CASSRQGDNQPQHF

V: TRBV6-4
CDR3: CASSASAGRGTEAFF

V: TRBV11-3
CDR3: CASSLRTSGDNEQFF

V: TRBV4-2
CDR3: CASSQDAWRGGLWEQYF

V: TRBV7-2
CDR3: CASSLGLAGGTQETQYF

V: TRBV18
CDR3: CASSPGPNTEAFF

V: TRBV7-2
CDR3: CASRLAGGQETQYF

V: TRBV4-1
CDR3: CASSQIRLVRGDEQFF

V: TRBV7-3
CDR3: CASSLGPRGQPQHF

V: TRBV6-1
CDR3: CAIRGGSASGNTIYF

V: TRBV14
CDR3: CASSLTRTSGRWEQYF

V: TRBV28
CDR3: CASSQGQANYGYTF

V: TRBV7-9
CDR3: CASSSTNEQFF

V: TRBV4-1
CDR3: CASRPSGGANFQFF

V: TRBV7-9
CDR3: CASSLPAGSYEQYF

V: TRBV28
CDR3: CASSFDAGPGQGQETQYF

V: TRBV19
CDR3: CASIARGFPKAFF

V: TRBV4-2
CDR3: CASSQEGGEASISLRTDTQYF

V: TRBV11-3
CDR3: CASSFGTSVSDTQYF

V: TRBV7-7
CDR3: CASSLASGDTQYF

V: TRBV5-5
CDR3: CASRGPEIYEQYF

V: TRBV4-1
CDR3: CASSQAGTSGRDTQYF

V: TRBV27
CDR3: CASSLRRRIAGFNEQFF

V: TRBV7-9
CDR3: CASSSSYGRLAGVGEQFF

V: TRBV19
CDR3: CASSITGGASYEQYF

V: TRBV28
CDR3: CTSSPTSGSSYNEQFF

V: TRBV7-9
CDR3: CASSRTGSNQPQHF

V: TRBV9
CDR3: CASRGATRSGANVLTF

V: TRBV9
CDR3: CASSHNSGTGELFF

V: TRBV11-2
CDR3: CASSFGESPETQYF

V: TRBV7-9
CDR3: CASNRVRTDTQYF

V: TRBV4-3
CDR3: CASSQGPGGSDSTDTQYF

V: TRBV9
CDR3: CASSVGRGSGGPQETQYF

V: TRBV19
CDR3: CASSHRGRGKFF

V: TRBV9
CDR3: CASSPQIRSLGQGTEAFF

V: TRBV7-9
CDR3: CASRSDRGRNSPLHF

V: TRBV29-1
CDR3: CSPSSMSSYEQYF

V: TRBV7-9
CDR3: CAREGTEISNEKLFF

V: TRBV5-4
CDR3: CASSSFGAEAFF

V: TRBV9
CDR3: CASSSHGALGPEVLYF

V: TRBV4-1
CDR3: CASSQDEASGRGVHYEQYF

V: TRBV10-3
CDR3: CAISESQGNTEAFF